What follows is one T cell receptor beta chain and its context. CDR3 length: 15 residues. With 9 bases clipped from V and 5 bases from J, the junction kept 9 bases outside the gene matches. CDR1 is LNHDA and CDR2 is SQIVND in the germline V gene (reference sequence). This sample is part of a study of OX40 agonist ivuxolimab in advanced cancers. TCRdb's copy holds only in-frame clones and misses some; the assay was immunoSEQ multiplex PCR. The table has around 95,000 clones, approximately 90% seen once; the top ten hold 0.45% to 0.65%. This sequence joins TRBV19 and TRBJ1-5, with 11 bases matching TRBD1. The sample in question was CD4+ or CD8+ T cells sorted from blood, obtained in a trial of the OX40 agonist ivuxolimab. The sequence derives from an adult with an advanced solid tumor such as melanoma, head and neck, liver or kidney cancer. The CDR3 loop is CASNKRTGGDQPQHF. In DNA form, the CDR3 reads TGTGCCAGCAACAAACGGACAGGGGGCGATCAGCCCCAGCATTTT. The entire variable domain, with the rest obtained from reference TRBV19 and TRBJ1-5, is as follows: DGGITQSPKYLFRKEGQNVTLSCEQNLNHDAMYWYRQDPGQGLRLIYYSQIVNDFQKGDIAEGYSVSREKKESFPLTVTSAQKNPTAFYLCASNKRTGGDQPQHFGDGTRLSIL.